This T cell receptor (beta chain) was identified during a study of early T cells in non-severe SARS-CoV-2 infection (TCRdb year 2021). As for the study more broadly: Because TCR sequencing was done on bulk RNA from unsorted whole blood, the alpha and beta chains could not be paired.

Preparation of the library involved 5' RACE. The instrument given in TCRdb is NextSeq 500. In the TCR library protocol, unique molecular identifiers were attached to individual cDNA molecules to correct for PCR bias and sequencing error. Both TCR alpha and beta chains were sequenced, and tight co-correlation was observed between alpha and beta sequence abundances in each sample. The authors' analysis ran thus. Decombinator V4 was used to perform V gene, J gene and CDR3 annotation of TCR sequences. Expanded TCRs were defined as changing significantly between any two time points under a Poisson model with p below 0.0001. TCR abundances were normalised to the total number of TCRs sequenced in each sample and reported as counts per million. TRAV1-2 paired with TRAJ12, TRAJ20 or TRAJ33 defined MAIT TCRs, while TRAV10 paired with TRAJ18 defined iNKT TCRs. VDJdb, accessed 1 November 2021, was searched for CMV, EBV and SARS-CoV-2 annotated TCRs, with TCRs annotated for multiple antigens excluded. TCRdb reworked the public reads: Q25 trimming with fastp, MiXCR clone assembly, productive beta chains retained. Each CDR3 protein gets just one entry, which takes the most common genes and DNA from the rows behind it. The V and J calls and clone size are TCRdb's, not the authors'. Here the sample has around 70,000 distinct CDR3 sequences; 12% occur a single time. The ten largest make up roughly 1.7% of the sample.

Here is what the overall study found, with its caveats: Matching against VDJdb was skewed toward anti-spike CD8 responses, likely underestimated virus-specific expansions, and missed private and CD4 specificities.

Set within a cohort of healthcare workers in London, UK, this nested case-control study involved weekly PCR testing of nasopharyngeal swabs along with blood sampling. Healthcare workers were recruited between 23 and 31 March 2020, during the week of the UK lockdown, and were followed weekly for up to roughly 15 weeks. A note on this clonotype: Its antigen remains unidentified. No quality values exist for individual bases; no much larger clone is one base distant.

From cysteine to phenylalanine, the CDR3 is 15 amino acids long. The read is trimmed to its CDR3 DNA, 45 bases read in frame from base 1. Trimming takes 6 bases off V and 2 bases off J; junction bases not matched to a gene: 6. In the germline V gene, CDR1 corresponds to MNHEY and CDR2 to SVGAGI. The sequencing sample was made of whole blood. The chain is made from TRBV6-5 and TRBJ1-4; TRBD1 aligns with 7 central bases. The clonotype originates from an adult who was a healthcare worker with PCR-confirmed SARS-CoV-2 infection or an uninfected control (not recorded which). DNA sequence: TGTGCCAGCAGGACAGACAGGGCGACTAATGAAAAACTGTTTTTT. This codes for CASRTDRATNEKLFF.